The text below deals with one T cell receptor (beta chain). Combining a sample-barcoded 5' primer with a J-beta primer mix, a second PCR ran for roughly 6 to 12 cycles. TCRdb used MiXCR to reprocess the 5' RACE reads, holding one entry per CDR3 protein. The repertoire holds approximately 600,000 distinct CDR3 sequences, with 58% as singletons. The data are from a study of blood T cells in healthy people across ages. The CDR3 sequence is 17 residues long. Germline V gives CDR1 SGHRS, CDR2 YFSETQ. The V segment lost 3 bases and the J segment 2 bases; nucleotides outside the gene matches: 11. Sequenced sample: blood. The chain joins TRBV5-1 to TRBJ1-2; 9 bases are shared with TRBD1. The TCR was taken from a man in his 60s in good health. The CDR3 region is CASSWGPQGAENYGYTF. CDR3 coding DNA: TGCGCCAGCAGCTGGGGACCACAGGGGGCGGAAAACTATGGCTACACCTTC.